This TCR beta chain was profiled in a study of T cell responses to AZD1222 COVID-19 vaccine. Study-level points and caveats: Within unmutated variant regions lay the reported targets of nearly half of spike-specific TCRs.

Sequencing was performed with immunoSEQ multiplex PCR; in TCRdb, only in-frame clones are kept and a portion is missing. Of some 180,000 clones listed, approximately 91% are singletons. Points on this clone: As yet, its antigen is unknown.

The CDR3 is 15 amino acids. Looked up from germline, CDR1 is LNHDA and CDR2 is SQIVND (reference sequence). The V and J ends lost 6 bases and 6 bases respectively, with 19 bases between them. The specimen was peripheral blood, collected 28 days after the second AZD1222 dose. This receptor was taken from an adult who received the AZD1222 COVID-19 vaccine. The V call is TRBV19, the J call TRBJ2-3, with D maybe TRBD1 (5 bases). For the CDR3, the DNA is TGTGCCAGTAGCAAATTCTTAACAGGAACGGATACGCAGTATTTT. It is translated as CASSKFLTGTDTQYF.